One sample yielded the 5 T cell receptor beta chains listed below, sequenced in a study of Tregs in tolerant kidney transplant recipients. Here immunoSEQ multiplex PCR was the method, and the copy in TCRdb shows in-frame clones only, minus some. The sample includes about 78,000 clones, approximately 90% of them seen just once. Here the sequenced sample was Tregs from blood, taken before the transplant. The source is a human donor who received a combined kidney and bone marrow transplant.

The genes are TRBV28 and TRBJ1-1; the D gene is possibly TRBD1 (6 bases). Germline V gives CDR1 MDHEN, CDR2 SYDVKM. Trimming shortened V by 4 bases and J by 3 bases, and 15 bases separated the two germline ends. The CDR3 is made up of 15 amino acids. In nucleotides, the CDR3 is TGTGCCAGCAGTTCGGCAGGGGCGGCGGACACTGAAGCTTTCTTT. It codes for CASSSAGAADTEAFF.

The V call is TRBV2, the J call TRBJ2-1; the D is unclear. The ends were cut back, 4 bases at V and 7 bases at J, with 17 bases in the middle. In germline, CDR1 is SNHLY, CDR2 FYNNEI. The CDR3 has 15 amino acids. CDR3 bases: TGTGCCAGCAGTGTTACGCGGAAAAAGGGAAATGAGCAGTTCTTC. It specifies CASSVTRKKGNEQFF.

The chain carries TRBV2 and TRBJ2-2; D is unresolved. Germline CDR1 reads SNHLY; CDR2 reads FYNNEI. The CDR3 is 14 amino acids. V lost 1 base and J lost 5, with 8 bases in between. The CDR3 DNA reads as TGTGCCAGCAGTGAAGGGATCCGAACCGGGGAGCTGTTTTTT. Its protein is CASSEGIRTGELFF.

In this sample, this clone turned up once. The CDR3 region has the DNA TGTGCCAGCAAGGTGATCGGGAGGCAGGCCGGGGAGCTGTTTTTT. Its translation: CASKVIGRQAGELFF. The chain is built from TRBV7-8 and TRBJ2-2; 7 bases match TRBD2. J was trimmed by 6 bases and V by 7 bases; bases with no gene match: 11. In germline, CDR1 is SGHVS, CDR2 FQNEAQ. The CDR3 extends over 15 amino acids.

V usage is TRBV9 and J usage is TRBJ2-3; TRBD2 matches at 9 bases. The CDR3 contains 15 residues. CDR1 SGDLS and CDR2 YYNGEE come from the germline V gene. Trimming cost V 0 bases and J 7 bases; bases outside gene matches: 6. The CDR3 DNA reads as TGTGCCAGCAGCGTAGAGGCTAGCGGGGAATATACGCAGTATTTT. Its protein product is CASSVEASGEYTQYF.